A selection of T cell receptor beta chains follows, all from one sample in a study of cytomegalovirus exposure and HLA in healthy donors. Sequencing used immunoSEQ multiplex PCR; TCRdb keeps in-frame clones, though not all of them. Of about 160,000 clones in the sample, around 84% were seen once. Source material: PBMCs. These receptors were taken from a woman between 35 and 50 years old in good health and CMV-seronegative. CDR3s leave out the opening cysteine and the closing phenylalanine or tryptophan. Fields, in order: J gene, V gene, CDR3 protein.

J gene: TRBJ1-3; V gene: TRBV7-6; CDR3 protein: ASSLQARANTIY
J gene: TRBJ2-3; V gene: TRBV10-1; CDR3 protein: ASSGRASGGDTQY
J gene: TRBJ1-2; V gene: TRBV20-1; CDR3 protein: SVKQVGGYT
J gene: TRBJ1-5; V gene: TRBV4-1; CDR3 protein: ASSQERDRVGQPQH
J gene: TRBJ2-7; V gene: TRBV28; CDR3 protein: ASSSTGDIPYEQY
J gene: TRBJ1-6; V gene: TRBV5-6; CDR3 protein: ASTSLGAAYNSPLH
J gene: TRBJ1-6; V gene: TRBV19; CDR3 protein: ASTPGHGVGTLH
J gene: TRBJ2-3; V gene: TRBV6-1; CDR3 protein: ASSELSTDTQY
J gene: TRBJ2-2; V gene: TRBV5-1; CDR3 protein: ASTGNLAGGPSTNTGELF
J gene: TRBJ2-5; V gene: TRBV4-1; CDR3 protein: ASSQVPTGGLEAQY
J gene: TRBJ1-5; V gene: TRBV7-8; CDR3 protein: ASSFGWGDPQPQH